These 32 T cell receptor beta chains originate from one sample sequenced in a study of identical twins. TCRdb re-derived calls from the 5' RACE reads in MiXCR, one entry per CDR3 protein. The profile shows around 680,000 distinct CDR3 sequences, over 8.5% of them singletons. This sample was shared with a second study, whose subject was yellow fever vaccine responses in identical twins.

Sequencing was performed on PBMCs. Every receptor here comes from a woman between 18 and 29 years old in good health.

This clonotype showed up many times. V gene TRBV27 combines with J gene TRBJ2-1, with no clear D. From germline, CDR1 is MNHEY and CDR2 SMNVEV (reference sequence). V lost 3 bases, J lost 5 bases, and 8 bases lay in between. The CDR3 is 13 amino acids. The CDR3 is CASSFFRNNEQFF. The CDR3 bases are TGTGCCAGCAGTTTTTTTCGGAACAATGAGCAGTTCTTC.

The table lists this clonotype with a few counts. The rearrangement links TRBV19 to TRBJ1-5; 8 bases are a match to TRBD1. Germline loops: CDR1 LNHDA, CDR2 SQIVND (reference sequence). The V gene end was trimmed by 4 bases and the J gene end by 0 bases; junction bases not matched to a gene: 8. This CDR3 is 17 amino acids long. CDR3 nucleotide sequence: TGTGCCAGTAGTAGGGACAGGAACCTTTATAGCAATCAGCCCCAGCATTTT. Encoded protein: CASSRDRNLYSNQPQHF.

This clonotype was seen a handful of times. The chain combines TRBV19 with TRBJ2-1; TRBD2 matches at 11 bases. V was pared by 8 bases and J by 8 bases, with 8 bases of the junction left unmatched. The CDR3 has 14 amino acids. The germline V gene encodes CDR1 LNHDA and CDR2 SQIVND (reference sequence). In DNA form, the CDR3 reads TGTGCCAGTGAAAGACTAGCGGGGTTCCATGAGCAGTTCTTC. It codes for CASERLAGFHEQFF.

This clonotype was found a few times. The CDR3 reads CASSSRASGGGHEQFF. The CDR3 DNA is TGTGCCAGCAGCTCGCGGGCTAGCGGGGGCGGGCATGAGCAGTTCTTC. The J gene is TRBJ2-1, the V gene TRBV11-1; 10 nucleotides agree with TRBD2. V trimming: 4 bases; J trimming: 8 bases; junction bases outside the gene matches: 11. This CDR3 has 16 amino acids. Germline CDR1 is SGHAT and CDR2 is FQDESV (reference sequence). Supplemented by reference TRBV11-1 and TRBJ2-1, the full variable domain reads EAEVAQSPRYKITEKSQAVAFWCDPISGHATLYWYRQILGQGPELLVQFQDESVVDDSQLPKDRFSAERLKGVDSTLKIQPAELGDSAMYLCASSSRASGGGHEQFFGPGTRLTVL.

This clonotype showed up many times. This CDR3 reads CASSLEQGIEQYF. In DNA, the CDR3 is TGTGCCAGCAGCTTAGAACAGGGCATCGAGCAGTACTTC. The V and J genes are TRBV7-2 and TRBJ2-7, with D maybe TRBD1 (6 bases). CDR3 length: 13 amino acids. Trimming pared 1 base from V and 6 bases from J, leaving 10 bases between. The germline CDR1 and CDR2 sequences are SGHTA and FQGNSA.

This clonotype was counted at least ten times. This chain connects TRBV20-1 to TRBJ2-7; TRBD2 matches at 11 bases. This CDR3 has 15 amino acids. Germline CDR1 DFQATT, CDR2 SNEGSKA (reference sequence). V trimming: 5 bases; J trimming: 0 bases; junction bases outside the gene matches: 6. In nucleotides, the CDR3 is TGCAGTGCTTTCCTAGCGGGGGGTAGCTCCTACGAGCAGTACTTC. This codes for CSAFLAGGSSYEQYF.

The CDR3 DNA reads TGTGCCAGCAGCGCTACAGGGGCCCCCACAGATACGCAGTATTTT. Translation gives CASSATGAPTDTQYF. The chain links TRBV7-2 to TRBJ2-3, with 7 bases fitting TRBD1. Germline V gives CDR1 SGHTA, CDR2 FQGNSA. The CDR3 is 15 residues long. J gave up 2 bases and V 5 bases, and 7 bases lay outside the gene matches.

This clonotype was recorded at least ten times. The chain couples TRBV11-2 to TRBJ2-7; 8 nucleotides match TRBD2. V was pared by 6 bases and J by 7 bases, with 5 bases of the junction left unmatched. Germline loops: CDR1 SGHAT, CDR2 FQNNGV. The CDR3 sequence is 12 residues long. The CDR3 DNA follows: TGTGCCAGCAGTCCCGGGGGGGGGGAGCAGTACTTC. Amino acid sequence: CASSPGGGEQYF.

This clonotype was observed at least ten times. The CDR3: CASKGAGAGETQYF. DNA for the CDR3: TGTGCCAGCAAGGGAGCGGGAGCGGGAGAGACCCAGTACTTC. The rearrangement joins TRBV2 to TRBJ2-5; 8 positions agree with TRBD2. Germline V gene sequence: CDR1 SNHLY, CDR2 FYNNEI. The CDR3 extends over 14 amino acids. Trimming removed 7 bases from V and 4 bases from J; junction bases left unmatched: 8. The complete variable domain, with remaining parts taken from reference TRBV2 and TRBJ2-5, reads EPEVTQTPSHQVTQMGQEVILRCVPISNHLYFYWYRQILGQKVEFLVSFYNNEISEKSEIFDDQFSVERPDGSNFTLKIRSTKLEDSAMYFCASKGAGAGETQYFGPGTRLLVL.

This clonotype has ten or more counts. The V gene is TRBV20-1, the J gene TRBJ1-2, with D possibly matching TRBD1 (6 bases). The V end lost 5 bases, the J end lost 6 bases, and 10 bases lay between the germline ends. CDR1 and CDR2 from the germline V gene are DFQATT and SNEGSKA (reference sequence). The CDR3 loop spans 11 amino acids. Here the CDR3 reads CSAQGRNGYTF. The CDR3 coding sequence is TGCAGTGCTCAGGGGAGGAATGGCTACACCTTC.

This clonotype was seen a handful of times. The chain joins TRBV7-8 to TRBJ2-7; the D is unclear. This CDR3 has 16 amino acids. The V and J ends lost 1 base and 0 bases respectively, with 13 bases between them. CDR1 and CDR2 (germline): SGHVS, FQNEAQ. CDR3 in DNA: TGTGCCAGCAGCTTAGATGAAGGAACCCGCTCCTACGAGCAGTACTTC. Protein product: CASSLDEGTRSYEQYF.

The chain employs TRBV11-2 and TRBJ1-1; no clear D gene. Germline V gene lookup returns CDR1 SGHAT and CDR2 FQNNGV. V was shortened by 1 base and J by 4 bases, with 7 bases between the two germline ends. The CDR3 runs 13 residues. CDR3 amino acids: CASSLGLSTEAFF. CDR3 in DNA: TGTGCCAGCAGCTTAGGCCTAAGCACTGAAGCTTTCTTT.

The chain is built from TRBV20-1 and TRBJ2-7; TRBD1 matches at 9 bases. The CDR3 runs 13 residues. In germline, CDR1 is DFQATT, CDR2 SNEGSKA (reference sequence). V lost 4 bases to trimming and J lost 4 bases; unmatched junction nucleotides: 5. The CDR3 DNA is TGCAGTGCTACCGGGGACAGGGCGTACGAGCAGTACTTC. Its protein is CSATGDRAYEQYF.

The table lists this clonotype with many counts. V usage is TRBV7-6 and J usage is TRBJ2-4; TRBD1 matches 9 bases. This CDR3 is 17 amino acids long. Germline loops: CDR1 SGHVS, CDR2 FNYEAQ. J gave up 1 base and V 8 bases, and 12 bases lay outside the gene matches. The CDR3 DNA reads as TGTGCCAGCTCACCGGGACAGGGAGAATTTGCCAAAAACATTCAGTACTTC. Its protein is CASSPGQGEFAKNIQYF.

This clonotype was detected a few times. The V gene is TRBV6-1, the J gene TRBJ2-2; D is ambiguous. The CDR3 has 21 amino acids. Germline V lookup: CDR1 MNHNS, CDR2 SASEGT. The V end lost 0 bases, the J end lost 6 bases, and 29 bases lay between the germline ends. CDR3 protein: CASSEARPVGSISVTPGELFF. The CDR3, as DNA: TGTGCCAGCAGTGAAGCACGACCCGTCGGTTCCATAAGCGTAACACCCGGGGAGCTGTTTTTT.

This clonotype was recorded many times. The chain uses TRBV12-3 or TRBV12-4 and TRBJ2-2; TRBD1 agrees at 9 bases. J gave up 4 bases and V 9 bases, and 6 bases lay outside the gene matches. The CDR3 extends over 14 amino acids. CDR3 nucleotide sequence: TGTGCCAGTTGGGACAGGGACATCACCGGGGAGCTGTTTTTT. Translated: CASWDRDITGELFF.

Ten or more counts support this clonotype. This chain connects TRBV6-1 to TRBJ2-1, with 10 nucleotides matching TRBD1. The CDR3 contains 15 residues. Per germline, CDR1 MNHNS and CDR2 SASEGT. Losses at the gene ends were 8 bases for V and 4 bases for J; bases not matched to a gene: 8. The CDR3 is CASSPGQGLYNEQFF. DNA of the CDR3: TGTGCCAGCTCCCCGGGACAGGGGCTTTACAATGAGCAGTTCTTC.

This clonotype has only a few counts. The chain couples TRBV10-3 to TRBJ2-3; D tentatively fits TRBD1 or TRBD2 (5 bases each). Trimming removed 0 bases from V and 8 bases from J, with 21 bases in between. The CDR3 loop spans 17 amino acids. Germline CDR1 ENHRY, CDR2 SYGVKD. The CDR3 DNA reads as TGTGCCATCAGTGAGTCCACAGGAGGCCTGGGAGTAGGTACGCAGTATTTT. This gives the protein CAISESTGGLGVGTQYF.

This clonotype was seen ten or more times. V usage is TRBV12-3 or TRBV12-4 and J usage is TRBJ2-3; 8 bases align to TRBD2. Germline trimming cut 5 bases from V and 0 bases from J; bases unmatched to any gene: 4. This CDR3 has 15 amino acids. The CDR3 reads CASSDSGASTDTQYF. The CDR3 DNA reads TGTGCCAGCAGTGATAGCGGGGCAAGCACAGATACGCAGTATTTT.

This clonotype was recorded many times. The rearrangement uses TRBV5-1 and TRBJ2-5, with a possible D match to TRBD1 (6 bases). CDR3 length: 14 amino acids. V was shortened by 4 bases and J by 0 bases, with 10 bases between the two germline ends. The germline V gene has CDR1 SGHRS and CDR2 YFSETQ. The CDR3 spells CASSGGWYQETQYF. CDR3 DNA sequence: TGCGCCAGCAGCGGGGGCTGGTACCAAGAGACCCAGTACTTC.

In this sample, this clonotype turned up many times. The chain uses TRBV5-1 and TRBJ2-2; unclear D gene. Looked up from germline, CDR1 is SGHRS and CDR2 is YFSETQ. The V end was cut by 3 bases, the J end by 4 bases, with 13 bases between. The CDR3 runs 15 residues. The CDR3 sequence is CASSSTWGGTGELFF. DNA for the CDR3: TGCGCCAGCAGCTCAACGTGGGGTGGCACCGGGGAGCTGTTTTTT. Full variable domain (rest looked up from reference TRBV5-1 and TRBJ2-2): KAGVTQTPRYLIKTRGQQVTLSCSPISGHRSVSWYQQTPGQGLQFLFEYFSETQRNKGNFPGRFSGRQFSNSRSEMNVSTLELGDSALYLCASSSTWGGTGELFFGEGSRLTVL.

The chain links TRBV5-1 to TRBJ2-3, with a possible D match to TRBD1 (5 bases). Germline V gene sequence: CDR1 SGHRS, CDR2 YFSETQ. Trimming removed 0 bases at V and 1 base at J, with 12 bases between. The CDR3 spans 16 residues. The CDR3 DNA follows: TGCGCCAGCAGCTTGGAACCCCAGGGTGGCACAGATACGCAGTATTTT. Translating gives CASSLEPQGGTDTQYF.

The chain links TRBV29-1 to TRBJ2-3; D is ambiguous. CDR1 is SQVTM and CDR2 is ANQGSEA in the germline V gene. V gave up 2 bases and J gave up 5 bases, with 8 bases separating them. This CDR3 comprises 12 residues. This CDR3 reads CSVESVVDTQYF. Written as DNA, the CDR3 is TGCAGCGTTGAATCGGTCGTAGATACGCAGTATTTT.

The chain combines TRBV4-3 with TRBJ2-2, with 9 bases lining up with TRBD1. Germline V gene lookup returns CDR1 LGHNA and CDR2 YSLEER. V gave up 4 bases and J gave up 5 bases; unmatched junction bases: 11. This CDR3 has 17 residues. The CDR3, as DNA: TGCGCCAGCAGCCCTAGTCCGGGACAGGGAAGGACCGGGGAGCTGTTTTTT. This gives the protein CASSPSPGQGRTGELFF.

This clonotype appeared many times. This sequence joins TRBV6-1 and TRBJ2-7, with D maybe TRBD1 (6 bases). Germline CDR1 and CDR2: MNHNS and SASEGT. Trimming removed 6 bases at V and 1 base at J, with 16 bases between. This CDR3 is built from 15 residues. CDR3: CASSRGQKVSYEQYF. The CDR3 DNA is TGTGCCAGCAGCCGAGGACAGAAGGTATCCTACGAGCAGTACTTC.

The sample holds a few counts of this clonotype. The chain has TRBV6-1 and TRBJ1-2; D not resolved. CDR3 length equals 16 residues. V lost 5 bases and J lost 2, with 18 bases in between. Per germline, CDR1 MNHNS and CDR2 SASEGT. The CDR3 nucleotides read TGTGCCAGCAGTCCCCAGAAGGCGGGCAAAAACTATGGCTACACCTTC. This translates into CASSPQKAGKNYGYTF.

This clonotype was found a few times. The rearrangement joins TRBV5-1 to TRBJ1-1; 7 positions match TRBD1. The CDR3 is 18 residues long. From germline, CDR1 is SGHRS and CDR2 YFSETQ. V dropped 3 bases and J dropped 0; count of bases not matched to a gene: 14. The CDR3: CASSSAGTVSIMNTEAFF. CDR3 nucleotide sequence: TGCGCCAGCAGCTCGGCCGGGACAGTGAGTATTATGAACACTGAAGCTTTCTTT.

V usage is TRBV11-2 and J usage is TRBJ2-5; maybe TRBD2 (5 bases). V shed 5 bases and J shed 7 bases, with 20 bases lying between them. Per germline, CDR1 SGHAT and CDR2 FQNNGV. The CDR3 runs to 15 residues. CDR3 bases: TGTGCCAGCAGCCCTAGCCCTACAGCCCAAAGGACCCAGTACTTC. Its protein is CASSPSPTAQRTQYF.

This clonotype was recorded at least ten times. The chain has TRBV5-6 and TRBJ2-1, with 12 bases that match TRBD2. Germline values: CDR1 SGHDT, CDR2 YYEEEE. This CDR3 contains 17 residues. Losses at the gene ends were 4 bases for V and 4 bases for J; bases not matched to a gene: 9. The CDR3 sequence: CASSTLAGGSKYNEQFF. CDR3 bases: TGTGCCAGCAGCACTCTAGCGGGAGGGAGTAAGTACAATGAGCAGTTCTTC.

J is TRBJ1-5 and V is TRBV28; D may be TRBD1 (5 bases). Between the trimmed V and J ends, which lost 3 bases and 4 bases, there was a span of 13 bases. Germline-derived CDR1 and CDR2 are MDHEN and SYDVKM. The CDR3 length is 15 residues. The CDR3, as DNA: TGTGCCAGCAGTTTGTTCAGGGATCGAAATCAGCCCCAGCATTTT. Protein product: CASSLFRDRNQPQHF.

This clonotype has a handful of counts. The V gene is TRBV4-1, the J gene TRBJ1-1; D might be TRBD1 (6 bases). CDR3 size: 16 residues. CDR1 and CDR2 (germline): MGHRA, YSYEKL. Trimming cost V 0 bases and J 4 bases, with 15 bases left between them. CDR3 in amino acids: CASSQEFGGRGTEAFF. For the CDR3, the DNA is TGCGCCAGCAGCCAAGAATTCGGGGGCCGGGGCACTGAAGCTTTCTTT.

This clonotype was detected only a few times. The chain joins TRBV6-4 to TRBJ2-6; 7 bases line up with TRBD1. V trimming: 4 bases; J trimming: 0 bases; junction bases outside the gene matches: 3. The CDR3 sequence is 16 residues long. Per the germline V gene, CDR1 is MRHNA and CDR2 is SNTAGT. CDR3 region: CASSATGNSGANVLTF. CDR3 sequence (DNA): TGTGCCAGCAGTGCGACAGGGAACTCTGGGGCCAACGTCCTGACTTTC.